This T cell receptor (beta chain) was identified during a study of cytomegalovirus exposure and HLA in healthy donors. As regards this clone: Its antigen is undetermined.

The PCR employed 60 Vbeta primers together with 13 Jbeta primers. Repertoires were generated with immunoSEQ multiplex PCR, while TCRdb's copy carries only in-frame clones and drops some. Of some 140,000 clones in the sample, approximately 79% were seen once. Germline V gene lookup returns CDR1 SGHRS and CDR2 YFSETQ. V was trimmed by 0 bases and J by 0 bases, leaving 16 bases between them. The CDR3 covers 19 residues. Study-wide results and caveats: Indistinguishable V segments such as TRBV6-2 and TRBV6-3 were excluded. Later analysis identified a missense DCLRE1C variant that was linked to TCR beta V- and J-gene trimming. In a later analysis, productive TCRs from donors in an Asian-associated ancestry cluster reportedly carried fewer N-insertions than the cohort mean. An analysis that was carried out later associated 16,000 or so TCR beta sequences with HLA alleles at 0.05 false discovery rate.

Sequencing was performed on PBMCs. This rearrangement joins TRBV5-1 to TRBJ1-6, with a tentative D call TRBD1 (5 bases). The sequence was obtained from a woman aged 45 to 65 in good health and CMV-seropositive. The CDR3 region has the DNA TGCGCCAGCAGCTTGGAGGGGCCCCTAGGAAACTCCTATAATTCACCCCTCCACTTT. Its translation: CASSLEGPLGNSYNSPLHF.